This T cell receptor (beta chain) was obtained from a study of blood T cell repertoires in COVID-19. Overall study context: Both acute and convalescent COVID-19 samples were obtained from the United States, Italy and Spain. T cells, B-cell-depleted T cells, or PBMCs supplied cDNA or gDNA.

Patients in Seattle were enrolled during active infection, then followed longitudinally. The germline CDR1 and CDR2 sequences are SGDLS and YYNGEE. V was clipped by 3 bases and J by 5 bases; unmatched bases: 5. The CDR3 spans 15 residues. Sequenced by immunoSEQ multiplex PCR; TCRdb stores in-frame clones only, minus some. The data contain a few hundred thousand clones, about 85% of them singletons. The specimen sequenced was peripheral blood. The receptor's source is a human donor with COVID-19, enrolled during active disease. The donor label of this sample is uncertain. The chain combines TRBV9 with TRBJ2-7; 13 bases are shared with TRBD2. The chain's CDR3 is CASSAGLAGDHEQYF. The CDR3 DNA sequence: TGTGCCAGCAGCGCTGGACTAGCGGGAGACCACGAGCAGTACTTC.